Listed below are T cell receptor beta chains from one sample, sequenced in a study of tumor and adjacent non-tumor tissue in lung cancer. TCRdb passed the multiplex PCR reads through MiXCR, listing each CDR3 protein once. The sample yields about 110,000 distinct CDR3 sequences, 60% to 70% seen once. The sequenced sample consisted of distant non-tumor lung tissue. Receptor source: a man between 60 and 70 years old with non-small cell lung cancer. Both conserved end residues are part of each CDR3. The D gene is left open where the match is weak. The size of a clone is reported for some rows only, either as once, few or many, or as a class for expanded clones.

NA	TRBV5-1	many	TRBJ1-3	TGCGCCAGCAGCTTTGGCAGGGGACCATCTGGAAACACCATATATTTT	CASSFGRGPSGNTIYF
NA	TRBV25-1	NA	TRBJ2-5	TGTGTCAGCAGTGAACCCTCACGGACAGGCAGGAGGGAAGAGACCCAGTACTTC	CVSSEPSRTGRREETQYF
NA	TRBV11-2	NA	TRBJ2-7	TGTGCCAGCAGCTTATCCCGGGACATCACCTACGAGCAGTACTTC	CASSLSRDITYEQYF
NA	TRBV29-1	NA	TRBJ2-2	TGCAGCGTTCGACACGACACCTCAGACACCGCGGAGCTGTTTTTT	CSVRHDTSDTAELFF
TRBD2	TRBV11-2	NA	TRBJ2-1	TGTGTCAGCAGCCGTCGACTAGCGGCAGGGGATGAGCACTTCTTC	CVSSRRLAAGDEHFF
NA	TRBV4-3	once	TRBJ2-7	TGCGCCAGCAGCCAAACCACGGGACCCTACGAGCAGTATTTC	CASSQTTGPYEQYF
NA	TRBV11-2	NA	TRBJ2-2	TGTGCCAGCAGCTTTCAGGATAAACTGAACGGGGAGCTGTTTTTT	CASSFQDKLNGELFF
NA	TRBV12-3/TRBV12-4	NA	TRBJ1-1	TGTGCCAGCAGTTTGAAAGGGAGCACTGAAGCTTTGTTT	CASSLKGSTEALF
NA	TRBV29-1	NA	TRBJ2-7	TGCATCGGCCTCTCATACGAGCAGTACTTC	CIGLSYEQYF
NA	TRBV5-6	NA	TRBJ2-1	TGTGCCAGCGGCTTGGTGATACTAGCAGACAATGAGCAGTTCTTC	CASGLVILADNEQFF
NA	TRBV12-3/TRBV12-4	NA	TRBJ1-4	TGTGCCAACAGGAAAGACGGAGAAGTACTGTTTTTT	CANRKDGEVLFF
TRBD1	TRBV10-3	once	TRBJ2-5	TGTGCCATCAGCGAGACAGGGGGAGAGAACCAGTACTTC	CAISETGGENQYF
NA	TRBV29-1	NA	TRBJ2-3	TGCAGCGTTGAAGATGACGGACCCCAGTATTTT	CSVEDDGPQYF
NA	TRBV11-3	once	TRBJ2-6	TGTGCCAGCAGCCAACAGGGTTCTGTTGCCAACGTCCTGGCTTTC	CASSQQGSVANVLAF
TRBD2	TRBV4-3	many	TRBJ2-3	TGCGCCAGCAGCCTCGAGGGAGGGCCGGTAGATACGCAGTATTTT	CASSLEGGPVDTQYF
NA	TRBV18	NA	TRBJ1-4	TGTACCAGCTCACCTTGGATGGGGTTTAGAGGCGAAAAACTGTTTTTT	CTSSPWMGFRGEKLFF
NA	TRBV29-1	NA	TRBJ1-1	TGCAGAGTATTCACCGGGACATACATGAACACTGAAGCTTTCTTT	CRVFTGTYMNTEAFF
TRBD2	TRBV4-2	NA	TRBJ2-1	TGTGCCAGCAGCGCATCCGGGACTAGTGGGAGGGGTTCCGAGCAGTTCTTC	CASSASGTSGRGSEQFF
NA	TRBV7-2	few	TRBJ2-2	TGTGCCAGCAGCTCAGCTATCAGGTTCACCGGGGAGCTGTTTTTT	CASSSAIRFTGELFF
TRBD1	TRBV20-1	few	TRBJ2-1	TGCAGTGCTAAATCGGGACAGACCTACAATGAGCAGTTCTTC	CSAKSGQTYNEQFF
NA	TRBV29-1	many	TRBJ1-1	TGCAGCGTTGGACAGAGCGGTAGCTTCTTT	CSVGQSGSFF
NA	TRBV11-2	NA	TRBJ2-2	TGTGCCAGCGGCTTAGAAGGCACCGGGGAGCTGTTCTTT	CASGLEGTGELFF
NA	TRBV20-1	NA	TRBJ2-1	TGCAGTGCCGTGAGACTAGTGGGCCAACTGAAGGGCACCTACAATGAGCAGTTCTTC	CSAVRLVGQLKGTYNEQFF
TRBD2	TRBV20-1	NA	TRBJ2-2	TGCAGTGCTAGAGATATGCGGGGGGGAGACACCGGGGAGCCGTTTTTT	CSARDMRGGDTGEPFF
TRBD1	TRBV28	NA	TRBJ1-1	TGTCCCAGCAGATCGGGACAGGGGGTTTTTCGGACTGAAGCTTTCTTT	CPSRSGQGVFRTEAFF
TRBD1	TRBV6-5	NA	TRBJ1-2	TGTGCCAGCAGTTGGGGACAGGGAAAGGGCTGCACCTTC	CASSWGQGKGCTF
TRBD2	TRBV10-3	NA	TRBJ2-3	TGTGCCATCAGTGGGCCGGGACGGGAGGAGACAGATACGCAGTATTTT	CAISGPGREETDTQYF
NA	TRBV5-1	few	TRBJ2-5	TGCGCCAGCAGCTTACTACAGGGTACACAAGAGACCCAGTACTTC	CASSLLQGTQETQYF
NA	TRBV20-1	NA	TRBJ2-3	TGCAGTGCCAGTAGCGGAACTAGCACAGATACGCAGTATTTT	CSASSGTSTDTQYF
NA	TRBV6-5	NA	TRBJ2-2	TGTGCCAGCAGAAGAATTGGGACCGGGGAGCTGCTTTTT	CASRRIGTGELLF
NA	TRBV18	NA	TRBJ2-1	TGTGCCAGCTCATCACCCTCCCGGGGAACCTACAATGAGCAGTTCTTC	CASSSPSRGTYNEQFF